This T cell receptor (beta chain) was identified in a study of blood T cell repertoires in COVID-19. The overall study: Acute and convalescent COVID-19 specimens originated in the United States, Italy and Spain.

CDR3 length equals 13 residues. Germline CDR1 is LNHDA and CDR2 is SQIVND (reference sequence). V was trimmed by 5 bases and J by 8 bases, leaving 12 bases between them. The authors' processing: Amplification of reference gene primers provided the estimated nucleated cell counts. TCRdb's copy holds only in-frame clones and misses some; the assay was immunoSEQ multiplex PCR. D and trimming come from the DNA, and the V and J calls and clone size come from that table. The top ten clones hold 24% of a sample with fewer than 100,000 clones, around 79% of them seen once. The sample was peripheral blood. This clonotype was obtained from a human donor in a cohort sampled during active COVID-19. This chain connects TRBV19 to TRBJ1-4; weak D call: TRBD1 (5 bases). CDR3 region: CASSGQGYEKLFF. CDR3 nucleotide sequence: TGTGCCAGTAGTGGTCAGGGCTACGAAAAACTGTTTTTT.